Reported below is one TCR delta chain. This sample was taken from a study of gamma-delta chains in newborns, infants, children. At the level of the study: Microbial exposure reportedly drives polyclonal innate γδ T cell expansion after birth.

TCRdb processed the reads again with the CATT caller. This table has around 12,000 delta-chain clones, 3.5% appearing once. The source of this sequence is a child who was a newborn, infant or young child, either healthy, febrile or measles-vaccinated (not recorded which). The sample consisted of blood.

CDR3 sequence (DNA): TGTGCTCTTGGGGAACCTCCGATGCCTAACTCCGTACTGGGGGATAGCTGCGATAAACTCATCTTT. Protein product: CALGEPPMPNSVLGDSCDKLIF. J is TRDJ1 and V is TRDV1; 11 positions match TRDD3. This CDR3 has 22 amino acids. From germline, CDR1 is TSWWSYY and CDR2 QGS. After removal of 1 base from V and 4 bases from J, the junction contained 23 bases not matched to a gene.